This T cell receptor beta chain emerged from a study of T cell changes during pregnancy in multiple sclerosis. The CDR3 is 16 amino acids. Germline-derived CDR1 and CDR2 are MDHEN and SYDVKM. V lost 7 bases and J lost 9, with 22 bases in between. Only in-frame clones appear in the TCRdb table, and some are missing; sequencing was by immunoSEQ multiplex PCR. The sample yields about 75,000 clones, 75% to 95% seen once. The sequence was collected from a female donor with multiple sclerosis, enrolled in a pregnancy study. The chain employs TRBV28 and TRBJ1-6; unclear D gene. The material sequenced was CD4+ T cells from peripheral blood mononuclear cells, taken before pregnancy. The CDR3 DNA follows: TGTGCCAGCATCAAGAAGGGAGGCGCGGGGATTTCACCCCTCCACTTT. This gives the protein CASIKKGGAGISPLHF.